This paragraph covers one T cell receptor (beta chain) sequence. The antigen remains undetermined. CDR3 size: 12 residues. CDR1 and CDR2 (germline): GTSNPN, SVGIG (reference sequence). The V and J ends lost 5 bases and 4 bases respectively, with 12 bases between them. The data were taken from a study of CD8+ T cells in alopecia areata. The study's findings and limits: Significant decreases in scalp clonality and expanded CD8+ clones followed tofacitinib treatment.

RNA, once extracted, was reverse transcribed into cDNA for use as the sequencing template. Here immunoSEQ multiplex PCR was the method, and the copy in TCRdb shows in-frame clones only, minus some. The table lists approximately 120,000 clones, 60% to 65% of them singletons. Treatment specified: oral pan-JAK inhibitor, 5-10 mg twice daily. The receptor's source is a human donor with alopecia areata. The sample consisted of CD4+ T cells sorted from blood, taken at week 4, from a patient treated with tofacitinib. This chain connects TRBV30 to TRBJ2-7; possibly TRBD2 for D (5 bases). Written as DNA, the CDR3 is TGTGCCTGGGCCCCGAGCGGTTACGAGCAGTACTTC. It codes for CAWAPSGYEQYF.